The source of this T cell receptor (beta chain) is a study of blood T cell repertoires in COVID-19. Study in general: Sites in the United States, Italy and Spain provided acute and convalescent COVID-19 samples. T cells, B-cell-depleted T cells, or PBMCs supplied cDNA or gDNA.

Per the original methods: Reference gene primer amplification in the assay estimated nucleated cell counts. Clones were sequenced by immunoSEQ multiplex PCR, and TCRdb holds only the in-frame ones, with some missing. The DNA gave D and trimming, while V, J and clone size come from that table. The sample contains about 310,000 clones, about 88% of which appear only once. Cohort 3 recovery required two negative PCRs, clearance, or symptom resolution. This receptor was identified in a middle-aged woman who had recovered from COVID-19. The specimen sequenced was PBMCs or T cells enriched from blood (not recorded which).

The CDR3 sequence is CASSPGQSRDTQYF. The CDR3 nucleotides read TGTGCCAGCAGCCCTGGACAGTCTCGAGATACGCAGTATTTT. The chain recombines TRBV7-2 with TRBJ2-3; tentatively, D is TRBD1 (6 bases). The germline gives CDR1 SGHTA, CDR2 FQGNSA. The CDR3 covers 14 residues. With 5 bases removed from V and 5 bases from J, the gap between germline ends came to 14 bases.